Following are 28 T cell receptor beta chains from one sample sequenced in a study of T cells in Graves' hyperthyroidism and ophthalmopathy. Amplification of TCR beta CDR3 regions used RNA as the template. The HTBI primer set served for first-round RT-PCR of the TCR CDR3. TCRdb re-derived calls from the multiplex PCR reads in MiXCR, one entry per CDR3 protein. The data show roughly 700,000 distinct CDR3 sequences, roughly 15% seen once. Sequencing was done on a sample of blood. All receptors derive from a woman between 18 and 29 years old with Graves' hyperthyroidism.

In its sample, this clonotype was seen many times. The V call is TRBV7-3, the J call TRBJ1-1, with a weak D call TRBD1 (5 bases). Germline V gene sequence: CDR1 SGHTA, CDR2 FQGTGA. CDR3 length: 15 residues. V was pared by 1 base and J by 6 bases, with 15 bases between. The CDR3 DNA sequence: TGTGCCAGCAGCTTAAATGTGGGGCCAGGCGCTGAAGCTTTCTTT. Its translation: CASSLNVGPGAEAFF.

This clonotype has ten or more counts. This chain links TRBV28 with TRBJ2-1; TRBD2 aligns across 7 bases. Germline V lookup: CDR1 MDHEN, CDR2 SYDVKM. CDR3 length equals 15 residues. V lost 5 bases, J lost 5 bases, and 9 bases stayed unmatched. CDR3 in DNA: TGTGCCAGCAGTCCGAGCGGGAATCCTAACAATGAGCAGTTCTTC. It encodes CASSPSGNPNNEQFF.

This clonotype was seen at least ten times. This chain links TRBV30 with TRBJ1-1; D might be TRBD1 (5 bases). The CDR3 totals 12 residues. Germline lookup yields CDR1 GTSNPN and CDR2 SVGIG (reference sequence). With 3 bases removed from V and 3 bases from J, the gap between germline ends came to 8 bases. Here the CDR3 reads CAWRGEDTEAFF. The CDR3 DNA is TGTGCCTGGAGGGGGGAGGACACTGAAGCTTTCTTT.

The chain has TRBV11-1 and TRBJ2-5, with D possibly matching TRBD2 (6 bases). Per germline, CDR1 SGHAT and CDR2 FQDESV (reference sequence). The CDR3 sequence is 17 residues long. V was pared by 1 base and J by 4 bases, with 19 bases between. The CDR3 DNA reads TGTGCCAGCAGCTTAGAGACGGGACTTCTAATGGGAGAGACCCAGTACTTC. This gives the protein CASSLETGLLMGETQYF.

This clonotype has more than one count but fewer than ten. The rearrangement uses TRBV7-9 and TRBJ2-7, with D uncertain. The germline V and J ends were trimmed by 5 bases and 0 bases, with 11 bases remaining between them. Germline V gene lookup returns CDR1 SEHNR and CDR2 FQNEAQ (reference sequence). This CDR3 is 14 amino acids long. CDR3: CASSRARSSYEQYF. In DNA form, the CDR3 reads TGTGCCAGCAGCAGGGCCAGGAGCTCCTACGAGCAGTACTTC.

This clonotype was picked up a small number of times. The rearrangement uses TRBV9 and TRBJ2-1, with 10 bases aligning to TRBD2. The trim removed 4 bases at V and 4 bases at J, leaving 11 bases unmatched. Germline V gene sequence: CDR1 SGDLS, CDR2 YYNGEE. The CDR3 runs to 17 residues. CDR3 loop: CASSPPASGRTYNEQFF. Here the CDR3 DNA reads TGTGCCAGCAGCCCACCGGCTAGCGGGAGAACGTACAATGAGCAGTTCTTC.

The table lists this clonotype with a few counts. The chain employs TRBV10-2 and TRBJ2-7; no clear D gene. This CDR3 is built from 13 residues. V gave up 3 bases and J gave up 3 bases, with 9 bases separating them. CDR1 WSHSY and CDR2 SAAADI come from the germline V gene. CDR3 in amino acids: CASSDGTNYEQYF. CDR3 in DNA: TGCGCCAGCAGTGACGGCACAAACTACGAGCAGTACTTC.

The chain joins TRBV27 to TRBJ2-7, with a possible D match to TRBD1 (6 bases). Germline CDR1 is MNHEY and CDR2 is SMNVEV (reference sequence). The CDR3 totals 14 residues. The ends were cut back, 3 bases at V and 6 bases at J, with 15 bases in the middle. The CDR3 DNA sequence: TGTGCCAGCAGTTTCGCAGGGGAAAAGGCCGAGCAGTACTTC. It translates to CASSFAGEKAEQYF.

The DNA of the CDR3 is TGTGCCAGCAGTCCAAAACCGGGGTTTCGGGACGAGCAGTACTTC. The encoded protein is CASSPKPGFRDEQYF. V gene TRBV28 combines with J gene TRBJ2-7; TRBD2 is a possible D gene (5 bases). Trimming shortened V by 5 bases and J by 5 bases, and 19 bases separated the two germline ends. Germline V CDR1 and CDR2: MDHEN, SYDVKM. CDR3 length: 15 amino acids.

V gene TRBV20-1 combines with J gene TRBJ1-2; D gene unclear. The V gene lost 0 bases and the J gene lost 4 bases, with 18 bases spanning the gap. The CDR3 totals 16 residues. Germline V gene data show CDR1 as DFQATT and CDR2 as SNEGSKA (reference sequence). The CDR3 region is CSARETRFRTLYGYTF. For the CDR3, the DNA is TGCAGTGCTAGAGAAACGCGATTCCGAACCCTCTATGGCTACACCTTC.

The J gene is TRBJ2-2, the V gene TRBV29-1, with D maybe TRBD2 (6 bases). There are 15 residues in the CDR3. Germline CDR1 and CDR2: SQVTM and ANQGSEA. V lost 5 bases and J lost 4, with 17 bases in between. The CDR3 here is CSVTSGVTSTGELFF. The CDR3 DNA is TGCAGCGTTACATCGGGAGTTACATCCACCGGGGAGCTGTTTTTT.

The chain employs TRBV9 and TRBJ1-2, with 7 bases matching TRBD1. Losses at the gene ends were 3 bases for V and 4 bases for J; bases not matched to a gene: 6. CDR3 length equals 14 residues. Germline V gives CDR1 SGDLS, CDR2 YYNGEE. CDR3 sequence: CASSEEGATYGYTF. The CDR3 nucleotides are TGTGCCAGCAGCGAAGAGGGGGCTACCTATGGCTACACCTTC.

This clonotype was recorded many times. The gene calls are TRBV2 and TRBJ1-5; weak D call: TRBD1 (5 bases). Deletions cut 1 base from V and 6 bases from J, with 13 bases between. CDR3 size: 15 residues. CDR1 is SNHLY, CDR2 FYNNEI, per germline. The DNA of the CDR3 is TGTGCCAGCAGTGAAGACAGGCGAAGGGGTCAGCCCCAGCATTTT. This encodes CASSEDRRRGQPQHF.

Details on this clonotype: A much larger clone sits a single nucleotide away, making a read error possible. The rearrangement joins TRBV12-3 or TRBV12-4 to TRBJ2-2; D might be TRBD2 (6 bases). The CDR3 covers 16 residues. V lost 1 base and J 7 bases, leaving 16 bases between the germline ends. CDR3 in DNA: TGTGCCAGCAGTTTAGACCGCCGGGGGATAGGCGGGGAGCTGTTTTTT. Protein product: CASSLDRRGIGGELFF.

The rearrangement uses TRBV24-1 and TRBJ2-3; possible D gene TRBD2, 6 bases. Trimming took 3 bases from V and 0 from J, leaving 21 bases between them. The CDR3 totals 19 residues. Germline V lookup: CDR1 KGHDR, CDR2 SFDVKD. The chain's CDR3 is CATSDADPTLGGSTDTQYF. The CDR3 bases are TGTGCCACCAGTGATGCGGATCCTACCCTCGGGGGTAGCACAGATACGCAGTATTTT.

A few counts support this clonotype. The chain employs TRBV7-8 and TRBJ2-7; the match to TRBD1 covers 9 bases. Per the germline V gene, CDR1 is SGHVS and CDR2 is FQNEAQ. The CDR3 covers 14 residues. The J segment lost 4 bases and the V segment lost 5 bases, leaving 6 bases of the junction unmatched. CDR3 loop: CASSIGTGLYEQYF. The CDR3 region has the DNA TGTGCCAGCAGCATCGGGACAGGGTTGTACGAGCAGTACTTC.

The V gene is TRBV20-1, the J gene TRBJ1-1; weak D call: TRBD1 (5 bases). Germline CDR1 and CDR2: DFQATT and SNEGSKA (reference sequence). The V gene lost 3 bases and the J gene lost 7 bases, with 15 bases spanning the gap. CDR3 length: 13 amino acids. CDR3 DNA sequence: TGCAGTGCTAGCGGGGGGAAAACTAATGAAGCTTTCTTT. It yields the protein CSASGGKTNEAFF.

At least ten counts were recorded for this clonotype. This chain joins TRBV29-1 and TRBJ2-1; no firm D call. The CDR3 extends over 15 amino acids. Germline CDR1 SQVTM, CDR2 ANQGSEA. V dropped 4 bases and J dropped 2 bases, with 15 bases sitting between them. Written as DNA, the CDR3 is TGCAGCGTTGTCGGCACACTCATCCCCTACAATGAGCAGTTCTTC. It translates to CSVVGTLIPYNEQFF.

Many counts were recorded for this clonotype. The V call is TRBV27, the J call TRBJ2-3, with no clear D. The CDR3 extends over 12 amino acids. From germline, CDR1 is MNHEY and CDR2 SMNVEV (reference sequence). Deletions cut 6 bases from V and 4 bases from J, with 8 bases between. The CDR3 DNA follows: TGTGCCAGCAGGTTTAGGGCAGATACGCAGTATTTT. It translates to CASRFRADTQYF.

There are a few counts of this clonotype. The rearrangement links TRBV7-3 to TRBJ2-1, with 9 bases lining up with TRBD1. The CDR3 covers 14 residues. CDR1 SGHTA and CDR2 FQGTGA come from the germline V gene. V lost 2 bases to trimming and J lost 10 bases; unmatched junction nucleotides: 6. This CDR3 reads CASSLGTGIREQFF. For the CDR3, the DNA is TGTGCCAGCAGCTTAGGGACAGGGATCAGGGAGCAGTTCTTC. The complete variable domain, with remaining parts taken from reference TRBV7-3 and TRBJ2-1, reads GAGVSQTPSNKVTEKGKYVELRCDPISGHTALYWYRQSLGQGPEFLIYFQGTGAADDSGLPNDRFFAVRPEGSVSTLKIQRTERGDSAVYLCASSLGTGIREQFFGPGTRLTVL.

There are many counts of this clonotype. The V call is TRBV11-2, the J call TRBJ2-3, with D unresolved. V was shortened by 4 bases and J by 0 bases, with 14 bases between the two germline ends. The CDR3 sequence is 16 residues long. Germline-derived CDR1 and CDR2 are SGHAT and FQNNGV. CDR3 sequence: CASSSAWRPSTDTQYF. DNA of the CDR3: TGTGCCAGCAGCTCAGCCTGGCGCCCTAGCACAGATACGCAGTATTTT.

CDR3 DNA: TGCGCCAGCAGCACCCCCGGCTGGGGAGGTACGGACCCAGATACGCAGTATTTT. Amino acid sequence: CASSTPGWGGTDPDTQYF. V usage is TRBV5-1 and J usage is TRBJ2-3; TRBD2 is a possible D gene (6 bases). Trimming left V 4 bases short and J 4 bases short, with 25 bases between. The CDR3 loop spans 18 amino acids. CDR1 and CDR2 from the germline V gene are SGHRS and YFSETQ.

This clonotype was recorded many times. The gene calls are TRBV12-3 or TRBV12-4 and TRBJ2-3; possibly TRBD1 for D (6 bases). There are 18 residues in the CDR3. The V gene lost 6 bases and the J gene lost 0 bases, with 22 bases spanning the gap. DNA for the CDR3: TGTGCCAGCAGCTCACCGGGCCAGGGGCATTCTAGCACAGATACGCAGTATTTT. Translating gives CASSSPGQGHSSTDTQYF.

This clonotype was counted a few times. In DNA, the CDR3 is TGCAGTGCTCCCGAGGAGCACCGCTACGAGCAGTACTTC. Residues: CSAPEEHRYEQYF. J is TRBJ2-7 and V is TRBV20-1; D remains unclear. V dropped 5 bases and J dropped 3 bases, with 14 bases sitting between them. Germline CDR1 is DFQATT and CDR2 is SNEGSKA (reference sequence). The CDR3 runs 13 residues.

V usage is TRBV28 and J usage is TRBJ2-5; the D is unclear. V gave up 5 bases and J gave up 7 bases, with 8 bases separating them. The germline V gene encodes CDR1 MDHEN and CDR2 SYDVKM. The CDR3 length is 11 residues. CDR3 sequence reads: CASSAQVTQYF. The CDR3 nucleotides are TGTGCCAGCAGTGCCCAGGTGACCCAGTACTTC.

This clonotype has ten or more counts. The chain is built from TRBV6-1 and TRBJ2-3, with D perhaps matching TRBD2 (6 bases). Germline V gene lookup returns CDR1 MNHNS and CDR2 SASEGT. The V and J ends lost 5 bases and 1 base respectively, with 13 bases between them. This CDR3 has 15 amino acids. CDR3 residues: CASSSREWGTDTQYF. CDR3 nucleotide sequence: TGTGCCAGCAGTTCCCGGGAGTGGGGCACAGATACGCAGTATTTT.

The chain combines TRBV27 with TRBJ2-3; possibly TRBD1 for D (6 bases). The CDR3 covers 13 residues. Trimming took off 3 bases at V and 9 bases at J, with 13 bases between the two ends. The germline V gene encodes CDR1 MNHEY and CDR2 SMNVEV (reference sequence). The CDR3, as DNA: TGTGCCAGCAGTTTTCTGTCAGGGGACACGCAGTATTTT. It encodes CASSFLSGDTQYF.

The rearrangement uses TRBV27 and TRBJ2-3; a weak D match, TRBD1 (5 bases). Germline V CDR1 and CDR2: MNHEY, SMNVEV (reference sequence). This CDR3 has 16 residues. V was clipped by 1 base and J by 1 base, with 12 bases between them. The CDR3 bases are TGTGCCAGCAGTTTATTCCCCAGGGAAGGCACAGATACGCAGTATTTT. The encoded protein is CASSLFPREGTDTQYF.